These 28 T cell receptor beta chains were sequenced from one sample in a study of blood T cells in healthy people across ages. A second PCR of 7 to 11 cycles used a sample-barcoded 5' primer and a J-beta primer mix. TCRdb re-derived calls from the 5' RACE reads in MiXCR, one entry per CDR3 protein. The sample lists approximately 780,000 distinct CDR3 sequences; roughly 26% were seen once. This same sample was also part of a study on T cells of mothers and their children.

Material: blood. All receptors derive from a boy between 10 and 17 years old in good health.

This clonotype was observed a handful of times. This chain uses TRBV7-3 with TRBJ2-3; D not resolved. The germline V and J ends were trimmed by 0 bases and 2 bases, with 15 bases remaining between them. Germline CDR1 and CDR2: SGHTA and FQGTGA. The CDR3 runs 17 residues. CDR3 sequence reads: CASSLTPSTESTDTQYF. The CDR3 DNA reads as TGTGCCAGCAGCTTAACGCCCTCGACGGAGTCCACAGATACGCAGTATTTT.

In this sample, this clonotype turned up a few times. This chain's CDR3 is CASSPPDSRREQYF. CDR3 nucleotide sequence: TGTGCCAGCTCACCGCCCGACTCGAGGCGTGAGCAGTACTTC. The chain employs TRBV18 and TRBJ2-7; D gene unclear. CDR1 and CDR2 from the germline V gene are KGHSH and LQKENI. The CDR3 is made up of 14 amino acids. Between the trimmed V and J ends, which lost 3 bases and 7 bases, there was a span of 16 bases. The whole variable domain, filled in from reference TRBV18 and TRBJ2-7, reads NAGVMQNPRHLVRRRGQEARLRCSPMKGHSHVYWYRQLPEEGLKFMVYLQKENIIDESGMPKERFSAEFPKEGPSILRIQQVVRGDSAAYFCASSPPDSRREQYFGPGTRLTVT.

The chain recombines TRBV9 with TRBJ2-5, with D possibly being TRBD1 or TRBD2 (5 bases each). The J call is uncertain, as TRBJ2-7 better fits the DNA end. This CDR3 is 14 amino acids long. The germline CDR1 and CDR2 sequences are SGDLS and YYNGEE. CDR3: CASSVATGPYEQYF. The CDR3 DNA follows: TGTGCCAGCAGCGTAGCTACGGGACCCTACGAGCAGTACTTC.

Only a few counts were recorded for this clonotype. This sequence joins TRBV28 and TRBJ2-5; TRBD1 agrees at 9 bases. This CDR3 is 16 amino acids long. Germline trimming cut 1 base from V and 1 base from J; bases unmatched to any gene: 4. The germline V gene has CDR1 MDHEN and CDR2 SYDVKM. The CDR3 DNA follows: TGTGCCAGCAGTTTATCTCCGGGACAGGGCCAAGAGACCCAGTACTTC. Its protein product is CASSLSPGQGQETQYF.

The chain carries TRBV18 and TRBJ2-1; 10 bases are shared with TRBD2. Germline CDR1 and CDR2: KGHSH and LQKENI. V was clipped by 0 bases and J by 9 bases; unmatched bases: 2. CDR3 length equals 14 residues. CDR3 sequence reads: CASSPPLAGFEQFF. The CDR3 DNA follows: TGTGCCAGCTCACCACCACTAGCGGGGTTTGAGCAGTTCTTC.

This clonotype was observed a handful of times. The chain uses TRBV6-5 and TRBJ1-2, with D hard to call. Deletions cut 4 bases from V and 1 base from J, with 7 bases between. Germline V gene lookup returns CDR1 MNHEY and CDR2 SVGAGI. The CDR3 sequence is 13 residues long. The CDR3 loop reads CASSFGNNYGYTF. CDR3 bases: TGTGCCAGCAGTTTTGGGAATAACTATGGCTACACCTTC.

CDR3 residues: CASSGTGAGETQYF. Here the CDR3 DNA reads TGTGCCAGCAGTGGGACAGGGGCAGGGGAGACCCAGTACTTC. The chain employs TRBV2 and TRBJ2-5; 9 nucleotides agree with TRBD1. Germline V lookup: CDR1 SNHLY, CDR2 FYNNEI. The CDR3 has 14 amino acids. V shed 4 bases, J shed 5 bases, and the junction held 5 bases outside the gene matches.

The genes are TRBV2 and TRBJ2-5; D assignment may be TRBD1 or TRBD2 (6 bases each). Trimming stripped 8 bases from V and 4 bases from J, with 8 bases between. The CDR3 runs to 11 residues. Germline V lookup: CDR1 SNHLY, CDR2 FYNNEI. The CDR3 DNA reads TGTGCCAGCGAGGGGGGAGAGACCCAGTACTTC. It yields the protein CASEGGETQYF. Full variable domain (remainder filled in from reference TRBV2 and TRBJ2-5): EPEVTQTPSHQVTQMGQEVILRCVPISNHLYFYWYRQILGQKVEFLVSFYNNEISEKSEIFDDQFSVERPDGSNFTLKIRSTKLEDSAMYFCASEGGETQYFGPGTRLLVL.

This clonotype occurred once. The genes are TRBV11-2 and TRBJ2-5, with 12 positions matching TRBD1. The CDR3 is made up of 15 amino acids. Germline CDR1 is SGHAT and CDR2 is FQNNGV. The junction had 6 bases not matched to a gene; V was cut back by 5 bases and J by 5 bases. The chain's CDR3 is CASSEGQGAAETQYF. The CDR3 DNA sequence: TGTGCCAGCAGCGAGGGACAGGGGGCGGCGGAGACCCAGTACTTC.

The J gene is TRBJ2-5, the V gene TRBV29-1, with unresolved D. With the DNA end fitting TRBJ2-7 better, the J assignment may be wrong. Germline lookup yields CDR1 SQVTM and CDR2 ANQGSEA. This CDR3 contains 12 residues. The CDR3 nucleotides read TGCAGCGTTGAAGTCGCCGCTCTCGAGCAGTACTTC. This gives the protein CSVEVAALEQYF.

Comments on this clonotype: Its ends do not fully match the called genes, so a read error is possible. This chain links TRBV5-1 with TRBJ1-2; D is possibly TRBD1 (5 bases). Germline-derived CDR1 and CDR2 are SGHRS and YFSETQ. The CDR3 sequence is 13 residues long. CDR3 in DNA: TGCGCCGGCAGCTTGGGGACGGACTATGGCTACACCTTC. Amino acids: CAGSLGTDYGYTF.

The table lists this clonotype with many counts. The chain couples TRBV12-3 or TRBV12-4 to TRBJ2-5; 9 bases match TRBD1. V shed 3 bases, J shed 5 bases, and the junction held 4 bases outside the gene matches. The CDR3 spans 14 residues. CDR3 residues: CASSFGTGSETQYF. The CDR3 DNA follows: TGTGCCAGCAGTTTCGGGACAGGGAGTGAGACCCAGTACTTC.

This clonotype has more than one count but fewer than ten. The genes are TRBV5-1 and TRBJ2-2; weak D call: TRBD1 (5 bases). The germline gives CDR1 SGHRS, CDR2 YFSETQ. The length of the CDR3 is 13 residues. Trimming took off 3 bases at V and 7 bases at J, with 10 bases between the two ends. The CDR3 region is CASSYGDSGELFF. For the CDR3, the DNA is TGCGCCAGCAGCTACGGCGACAGCGGGGAGCTGTTTTTT. The entire variable domain, with the rest obtained from reference TRBV5-1 and TRBJ2-2, is as follows: KAGVTQTPRYLIKTRGQQVTLSCSPISGHRSVSWYQQTPGQGLQFLFEYFSETQRNKGNFPGRFSGRQFSNSRSEMNVSTLELGDSALYLCASSYGDSGELFFGEGSRLTVL.

This clonotype turned up a few times. The J gene is TRBJ1-4, the V gene TRBV20-1; D unresolved. Trimming stripped 3 bases from V and 5 bases from J, with 4 bases between. Germline CDR1 and CDR2: DFQATT and SNEGSKA (reference sequence). This CDR3 is built from 11 residues. In DNA form, the CDR3 reads TGCAGTGCTAGGTACAATGAAAAACTGTTTTTT. Its protein product is CSARYNEKLFF.

This clonotype appeared a few times. The V call is TRBV20-1, the J call TRBJ1-2; D unresolved. The germline V and J ends were trimmed by 5 bases and 6 bases, with 19 bases remaining between them. CDR1 is DFQATT, CDR2 SNEGSKA, per germline (reference sequence). This CDR3 spans 14 amino acids. CDR3 bases: TGCAGTGCTGTGGACTGGTCCGTCAAGGATGGCTACACCTTC. It translates to CSAVDWSVKDGYTF.

The DNA for the CDR3 is TGCGCCAGCAGCCAAGGAGGGGCGGGGGGTGAAGCTTTCTTT. This encodes CASSQGGAGGEAFF. V usage is TRBV4-1 and J usage is TRBJ1-1, with D possibly matching TRBD1 (5 bases). Trimming cost V 1 base and J 7 bases, with 13 bases left between them. The CDR3 runs to 14 residues. Germline values: CDR1 MGHRA, CDR2 YSYEKL.

As concerns this clonotype: A much larger clone sits a single nucleotide away, making a read error possible. The chain combines TRBV2 with TRBJ2-3; the D call may be TRBD1 or TRBD2 (5 bases each). The germline V gene encodes CDR1 SNHLY and CDR2 FYNNEI. This CDR3 is 15 amino acids long. Trimming took 6 bases from V and 1 from J, leaving 14 bases between them. The CDR3 sequence: CASRAQGPRTDTQYF. The CDR3 DNA reads TGTGCCAGCAGGGCGCAGGGACCGCGCACAGATACGCAGTATTTT.

This clonotype was found a few times. The chain's CDR3 is CASSLRQAVETQYF. DNA for the CDR3: TGTGCCAGCAGCTTAAGACAGGCGGTGGAGACCCAGTACTTC. This rearrangement joins TRBV7-6 to TRBJ2-1; weak D call: TRBD1 (6 bases). The last part of the DNA fits TRBJ2-5 better; the J call may be wrong. CDR1 is SGHVS and CDR2 is FNYEAQ in the germline V gene. The CDR3 contains 14 residues.

V is TRBV5-1 and J is TRBJ1-2, with 7 bases fitting TRBD1. With V trimmed by 5 bases and J by 3 bases, 4 bases remained unmatched. The CDR3 sequence is 13 residues long. Germline loops: CDR1 SGHRS, CDR2 YFSETQ. The CDR3 DNA is TGCGCCAGCAGTTACGGACAGGACTATGGCTACACCTTC. This sequence encodes CASSYGQDYGYTF.

The chain uses TRBV6-5 and TRBJ1-3; D remains ambiguous. CDR1 MNHEY and CDR2 SVGAGI come from the germline V gene. The CDR3 consists of 15 residues. V lost 2 bases and J 2 bases, leaving 10 bases between the germline ends. The CDR3 nucleotides read TGTGCCAGCAGTTACGGGCTAAGCCCTGGAAACACCATATATTTT. This gives the protein CASSYGLSPGNTIYF.

The chain links TRBV9 to TRBJ2-5, with D perhaps TRBD1 (6 bases). In germline, CDR1 is SGDLS, CDR2 YYNGEE. Trimming took off 3 bases at V and 5 bases at J, with 11 bases between the two ends. The CDR3 loop spans 13 amino acids. CDR3 coding DNA: TGTGCCAGCAGCGCTACAGGGTTTGAGACCCAGTACTTC. It yields the protein CASSATGFETQYF.

V gene TRBV5-1 combines with J gene TRBJ1-1; perhaps TRBD1 as D (6 bases). This CDR3 has 18 amino acids. Germline loops: CDR1 SGHRS, CDR2 YFSETQ. V was trimmed by 3 bases and J by 2 bases, leaving 23 bases between them. The CDR3 loop reads CASSSQQGAGTVNTEAFF. CDR3 bases: TGCGCCAGCAGCTCGCAACAGGGTGCTGGTACCGTAAACACTGAAGCTTTCTTT.

The rearrangement joins TRBV29-1 to TRBJ2-1; D is possibly TRBD2 (5 bases). The CDR3 has 14 residues. The V and J ends lost 5 bases and 5 bases respectively, with 16 bases between them. Germline CDR1 and CDR2: SQVTM and ANQGSEA. CDR3 coding DNA: TGCAGCGTTAAAAGTGGGAGTAGGGACAATGAGCAGTTCTTC. Translating it yields CSVKSGSRDNEQFF.

This chain's CDR3 is CASSYSSGGANYGYTF. The CDR3 DNA is TGTGCCAGCAGTTACTCGTCCGGGGGGGCTAACTATGGCTACACCTTC. The rearrangement links TRBV6-5 to TRBJ1-2; possible D gene TRBD1, 5 bases. This CDR3 comprises 16 residues. Trimming removed 0 bases at V and 0 bases at J, with 11 bases between. Germline V gene sequence: CDR1 MNHEY, CDR2 SVGAGI.

With regard to this clonotype: One junction end does not reproduce the germline sequence, and a read error may be involved. The DNA of the CDR3 is TGTGCTACGGGGCCGGGGCCCTGGCACTACGGCTACACCTTC. It translates to CATGPGPWHYGYTF. V gene TRBV12-3 or TRBV12-4 combines with J gene TRBJ1-2; maybe TRBD1 (5 bases). CDR3 length: 14 amino acids.

In its sample, this clonotype was seen a few times. V is TRBV20-1 and J is TRBJ2-5, with D maybe TRBD2 (5 bases). CDR3 size: 14 residues. The ends were cut back, 6 bases at V and 11 bases at J, with 25 bases in the middle. CDR1 and CDR2 (germline): DFQATT, SNEGSKA (reference sequence). The CDR3 here is CSAAPPTVHGEQYF. CDR3 coding DNA: TGCAGTGCCGCCCCACCGACCGTCCATGGGGAGCAGTACTTC.

This clonotype was picked up a small number of times. The chain carries TRBV10-3 and TRBJ2-7; D unclear. Germline V gene sequence: CDR1 ENHRY, CDR2 SYGVKD. With 9 bases removed from V and 5 bases from J, the gap between germline ends came to 14 bases. The CDR3 totals 12 residues. The CDR3 sequence is CAIRSGSHEQYF. The DNA for the CDR3 is TGTGCCATACGGTCGGGTTCCCACGAGCAGTACTTC.

The chain employs TRBV6-2 or TRBV6-3 and TRBJ1-1; unclear D gene. Germline CDR1 reads MNHEY; CDR2 reads SVGEGT. Trimming cost V 0 bases and J 2 bases, with 16 bases left between them. The length of the CDR3 is 17 residues. This CDR3 reads CASSYSGSRGLNTEAFF. The CDR3 bases are TGTGCCAGCAGTTACTCCGGGAGCCGAGGGCTCAACACTGAAGCTTTCTTT.